This T cell receptor (beta chain) was recorded in a study of T cell repertoires in cytomegalovirus infection (dated by TCRdb to between 2019 and 2020). Study-wide context: The peptide stimulations were aimed at well-studied HLA-B-restricted epitopes as well as recently identified HLA-C-restricted CMV epitopes, whose presentation resists viral immunomodulation. Donor HLA type was relevant to the analysis, because carriage of CMV infection together with the matching HLA type was indicated by public TCR beta signatures. Broad study findings and their caveats: In both this cohort and an independent cohort of over 350 donors, the cumulative frequency of public TCR beta family members distinguished carriers of CMV infection plus the relevant HLA type. The ex vivo response was dominated by HLA-C-restricted CMV-specific TCR beta clonotypes, and the single most frequent clonotype in two of eight donors was supplied by these HLA-C-restricted clonotypes.

This specimen's treatment or condition label, interpreted: in vitro stimulation with specific CMV peptide epitopes to enrich CMV-specific T cells. Instrument on record: Illumina HiSeq 1500. The raw public reads went through TCRdb reprocessing: fastp at Q25, MiXCR clone calling, in-frame beta chains kept. Identical CDR3 proteins give one entry, which carries the most common genes and DNA. A total of around 360,000 distinct CDR3 sequences appear in this sample, about 35% of them only once. Roughly 14% of the sample belongs to the ten largest clones. V lost 1 base and J lost 1 base, and the count of bases not matched to a germline gene is 1. In the germline V gene, CDR1 corresponds to KGHDR and CDR2 to SFDVKD. The CDR3 sequence holds 15 residues, the cysteine and phenylalanine included. CDR3 DNA is the only sequence kept; it has 45 bases, read in frame from the first base. This clonotype was observed a few times. Its antigen is not yet known. Base qualities were left out, and no much larger clone turns up one base away.

The sequence joins TRBV24-1 to TRBJ2-3, with 7 bases in between that match TRBD2. Sequenced here: cultured PBMCs, sampled from culture after CMV antigen stimulation. The source is a human donor in good health (CMV status not recorded). Some clones in this sample may be carry-over from other donors' samples. This receptor has the CDR3 CATSDLTSGTDTQYF. Read as DNA, the sequence is TGTGCCACCAGTGATTTAACTAGCGGCACAGATACGCAGTATTTT.